Listed below are T cell receptor beta chains from one sample, sequenced in a study of vaccination effects on CD4 cells after COVID-19. Which antigens these TCRs recognize remains unknown. TCRdb keeps only in-frame clones here, not all; method: immunoSEQ multiplex PCR. The sample shows 72,000 or so clones, about 67% of them seen only once. This specimen consisted of CD4+ T cells from PBMCs cultured without peptide, obtained after COVID-19 vaccination. These receptors all stem from a human donor who received a COVID-19 vaccine. Both conserved end residues are part of each CDR3. A D gene is named only where the DNA matches it firmly. Clone size, where shown, is once, few, many, or a class for clones that have expanded.

V	J	D	size	CDR3	DNA
TRBV6-1	TRBJ2-2	TRBD1	NA	CASSGRDRGDTGELFF	TGTGCCAGCAGTGGAAGGGACAGGGGGGACACCGGGGAGCTGTTTTTT
TRBV27	TRBJ1-1	NA	NA	CASSLSWGRGTEAFF	TGTGCCAGCAGTTTAAGCTGGGGGCGAGGCACTGAAGCTTTCTTT
TRBV15	TRBJ2-5	NA	NA	CATGAVNVKQETQYF	TGTGCCACCGGGGCAGTCAATGTTAAACAAGAGACCCAGTACTTC
TRBV2	TRBJ2-5	NA	NA	CASRSGGLETQYF	TGTGCCAGCCGTTCGGGGGGCCTGGAGACCCAGTACTTC
TRBV24-1	TRBJ1-2	NA	NA	CATSDSYSGYGYTF	TGTGCCACCAGTGACTCGTATTCGGGCTATGGCTACACCTTC
TRBV7-6	TRBJ1-2	TRBD1	NA	CASSLGTGEAYGYTF	TGTGCCAGCAGCTTAGGGACAGGGGAGGCCTATGGCTACACCTTC
TRBV28	TRBJ1-3	TRBD1	medium-sized	CASSSGTTGGNTIYF	TGTGCCAGCAGTTCTGGGACGACAGGGGGAAACACCATATATTTT
TRBV29-1	TRBJ2-5	NA	NA	CSVCRGEETQYF	TGCAGCGTTTGTCGGGGAGAAGAGACCCAGTACTTC
TRBV4-1	TRBJ1-4	NA	NA	CASGWSNEKLFF	TGCGCCAGCGGATGGTCGAATGAAAAACTGTTTTTT
TRBV24-1	TRBJ2-3	TRBD1	NA	CATSDPTGGDTQYF	TGTGCCACCAGTGACCCGACAGGGGGGGATACGCAGTATTTT
TRBV7-9	TRBJ1-1	TRBD1	NA	CASSLGGTGETEAFF	TGTGCCAGCAGCTTAGGGGGGACAGGGGAAACTGAAGCTTTCTTT
TRBV5-1	TRBJ1-4	NA	NA	CASSLRQSGEKLFF	TGCGCCAGCAGCTTGAGGCAGAGTGGTGAAAAACTGTTTTTT
TRBV18	TRBJ1-1	NA	once	CASSADLSRNTEAFF	TGTGCCAGCTCCGCGGATCTTTCGAGGAACACTGAAGCTTTCTTT
TRBV19	TRBJ2-5	NA	once	CASSISARSLTETQYF	TGTGCCAGTAGTATTTCGGCGCGGAGCCTAACGGAGACCCAGTACTTC
TRBV2	TRBJ2-5	NA	NA	CASSVRQLRETQYF	TGTGCCAGCAGTGTTAGACAGCTTAGGGAGACCCAGTACTTC
TRBV12-5	TRBJ2-1	NA	NA	CASGLATGTVKYNEQFF	TGTGCTAGTGGTTTGGCCACCGGGACGGTGAAATACAATGAGCAGTTCTTC
TRBV18	TRBJ2-3	TRBD1	NA	CASSPPGTGRPDTQYF	TGTGCCAGCTCACCCCCCGGGACAGGGAGGCCAGATACGCAGTATTTT
TRBV10-3	TRBJ2-3	NA	NA	CAISRGAHTDTQYF	TGTGCCATCAGCAGGGGGGCCCACACAGATACGCAGTATTTT
TRBV19	TRBJ1-2	TRBD1	few	CASSIGRDRELYGYTF	TGTGCCAGTAGTATTGGTCGAGACAGGGAGCTCTATGGCTACACCTTC
TRBV6-2/TRBV6-3	TRBJ1-1	NA	NA	CASSLHNSNTEAFF	TGTGCCAGCAGTCTTCACAACTCGAACACTGAAGCTTTCTTT
TRBV7-2	TRBJ2-3	NA	NA	CASNSPTGGTDTQYF	TGTGCCAGCAACTCTCCGACGGGGGGCACAGATACGCAGTATTTT
TRBV4-1	TRBJ1-5	NA	NA	CASSQSGLLNQPQHF	TGCGCCAGCAGCCAATCGGGACTCTTGAATCAGCCCCAGCATTTT
TRBV19	TRBJ1-3	NA	NA	CASRPAGGRNTIYF	TGTGCCAGCAGGCCAGCAGGAGGTAGAAACACCATATATTTT
TRBV15	TRBJ2-3	TRBD1	NA	CATREGQGALDTQYF	TGTGCCACCAGGGAGGGACAGGGGGCTTTGGATACGCAGTATTTT
TRBV18	TRBJ2-3	NA	NA	CASSPRLASGTDTQYF	TGTGCCAGCTCACCGAGACTGGCTAGTGGCACAGATACGCAGTATTTT
TRBV28	TRBJ1-3	NA	few	CASSGRDTAGNTIYF	TGTGCCAGCAGTGGCCGGGACACAGCTGGAAACACCATATATTTT
TRBV5-6	TRBJ2-5	NA	few	CASSFLGGETQYF	TGTGCCAGCAGCTTTTTAGGGGGGGAGACCCAGTACTTC
TRBV24-1	TRBJ1-2	NA	once	CATSDGSSYGYTF	TGTGCCACCAGTGATGGCAGTAGCTATGGCTACACCTTC
TRBV7-2	TRBJ1-2	NA	NA	CASSLAGPPGYTF	TGTGCCAGCAGCTTAGCGGGACCGCCCGGCTACACCTTC
TRBV18	TRBJ1-5	NA	NA	CASSSSTGRNQPQHF	TGTGCCAGCAGCTCATCCACAGGGCGCAATCAGCCCCAGCATTTT
TRBV18	TRBJ1-3	TRBD1	NA	CASSPQAGGRSGNTIYF	TGTGCCAGCTCACCCCAGGCAGGGGGCCGCTCTGGAAACACCATATATTTT
TRBV10-1	TRBJ2-3	NA	few	CASSESRADTQYF	TGCGCCAGCAGTGAGTCGAGGGCCGATACGCAGTATTTT
TRBV11-3	TRBJ2-5	NA	NA	CASSFGTMGETQYF	TGTGCCAGCAGCTTCGGGACCATGGGAGAGACCCAGTACTTC
TRBV28	TRBJ1-6	NA	few	CASLTIGGGNSPLHF	TGTGCCAGCCTTACCATCGGGGGAGGTAATTCACCCCTCCACTTT
TRBV6-1	TRBJ1-4	NA	NA	CASSEALQAGEEKLFF	TGTGCCAGCAGTGAAGCGCTTCAGGCAGGGGAGGAAAAACTGTTTTTT
TRBV6-2/TRBV6-3	TRBJ1-2	NA	NA	CASSPQGVYGYTF	TGTGCCAGCAGTCCGCAGGGTGTGTATGGCTACACCTTC
TRBV19	TRBJ1-5	NA	NA	CASSMIQGINQPQHF	TGTGCCAGTAGTATGATCCAGGGGATCAATCAGCCCCAGCATTTT
TRBV24-1	TRBJ2-5	NA	NA	CATSDFSQGWETQYF	TGTGCCACCAGTGATTTCTCCCAGGGTTGGGAGACCCAGTACTTC
TRBV6-5	TRBJ1-2	NA	NA	CASSPQANYGYTF	TGTGCCAGCAGTCCTCAGGCTAACTATGGCTACACCTTC
TRBV9	TRBJ2-2	NA	NA	CASSVGEGTGELFF	TGTGCCAGCAGCGTAGGGGAAGGCACCGGGGAGCTGTTTTTT
TRBV28	TRBJ1-2	TRBD1	NA	CASTIVDRGSGYTF	TGTGCCAGCACCATTGTGGACAGGGGATCTGGCTACACCTTC
TRBV5-5	TRBJ1-5	NA	few	CASSFGQNSNQPQHF	TGTGCCAGCAGCTTTGGACAGAATAGCAATCAGCCCCAGCATTTT
TRBV7-9	TRBJ2-6	TRBD1	once	CASSSRGTGYSGANVLTF	TGTGCCAGCAGCTCGCGAGGGACAGGGTACTCTGGGGCCAACGTCCTGACTTTC
TRBV5-8	TRBJ2-3	NA	NA	CASPSALGYTDTQYF	TGTGCCAGCCCCTCCGCGCTGGGATACACAGATACGCAGTATTTT
TRBV7-2	TRBJ2-3	TRBD2	NA	CASSLTSGGLTDTQYF	TGTGCCAGCAGCCTCACTAGCGGGGGCCTCACAGATACGCAGTATTTT
TRBV7-3	TRBJ2-3	NA	few	CASSLTRLGGGDTQYF	TGTGCCAGCAGCTTAACACGACTTGGCGGAGGGGATACGCAGTATTTT
TRBV7-9	TRBJ2-2	NA	NA	CASFRFRATGELFF	TGTGCCAGCTTTCGGTTCCGGGCCACCGGGGAGCTGTTTTTT
TRBV5-1	TRBJ2-4	TRBD2	NA	CASSPRETALSGGDIQYF	TGCGCCAGCAGCCCGAGAGAGACAGCCCTTAGCGGGGGTGACATTCAGTACTTC
TRBV18	TRBJ1-1	NA	NA	CASSPPGGALGNTEAFF	TGTGCCAGCTCACCGCCGGGAGGAGCCCTTGGGAACACTGAAGCTTTCTTT
TRBV6-2/TRBV6-3	TRBJ2-1	TRBD1	NA	CASSATGKDEQFF	TGTGCCAGCAGCGCGACAGGGAAGGATGAGCAGTTCTTC
TRBV5-5	TRBJ1-1	TRBD1	NA	CASSSPGQTTEAFF	TGTGCCAGCAGCTCGCCGGGACAGACAACTGAAGCTTTCTTT